This T cell receptor beta chain was observed in a study of graft-versus-host responses after intestinal transplantation. Overall study context: All recipients were given anti-thymocyte globulin induction, and tacrolimus and steroids were then administered for around three years.

This clone was seen just once. Its specificity is not known. The germline V gene encodes CDR1 WSHSY and CDR2 SAAADI. With V trimmed by 7 bases and J by 2 bases, 12 bases remained unmatched. This CDR3 has 17 amino acids. Sequencing was performed with immunoSEQ multiplex PCR; in TCRdb, only in-frame clones are kept and a portion is missing. The sample lists roughly 100,000 clones; over 75% were seen once. V and J are TRBV10-2 and TRBJ1-3, with TRBD1 matching 9 bases. The material sequenced was unstimulated CD4+ T cells sorted from spleen or lymph node cells, taken before intestinal transplant. This TCR came from a human donor who received an intestinal transplant. The CDR3 sequence: CASTGTGIIQAGNTIYF. The CDR3 DNA sequence: TGCGCCAGCACCGGGACAGGGATAATTCAGGCTGGAAACACCATATATTTT.